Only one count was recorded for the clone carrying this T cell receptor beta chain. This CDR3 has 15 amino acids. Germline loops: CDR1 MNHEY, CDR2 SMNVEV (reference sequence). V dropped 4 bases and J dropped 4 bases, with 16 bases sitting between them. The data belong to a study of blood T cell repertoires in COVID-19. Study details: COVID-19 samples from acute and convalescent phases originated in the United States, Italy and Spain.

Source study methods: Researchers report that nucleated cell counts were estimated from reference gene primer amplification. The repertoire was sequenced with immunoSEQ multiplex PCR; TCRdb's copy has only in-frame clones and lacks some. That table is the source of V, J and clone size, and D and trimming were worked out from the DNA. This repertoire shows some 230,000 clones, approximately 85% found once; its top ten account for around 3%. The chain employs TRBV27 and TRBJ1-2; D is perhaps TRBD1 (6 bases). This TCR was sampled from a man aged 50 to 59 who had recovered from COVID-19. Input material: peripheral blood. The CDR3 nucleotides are TGTGCCAGCAGTTCGAACCCTCAGGGGCCCTATGGCTACACCTTC. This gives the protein CASSSNPQGPYGYTF.